This is a list of T cell receptor beta chains from one sample in a study of blood T cells in healthy people across ages. TCRdb re-called the 5' RACE reads through MiXCR, storing one row per CDR3 protein. The repertoire holds about 1.5 million distinct CDR3 sequences, with around 40% as singletons. Sequencing input: blood. These receptor sequences come from a woman between 18 and 29 years old in good health. Both conserved end residues are part of each CDR3. Fields, in order: J gene, clone size, V gene, D gene, CDR3 protein, CDR3 DNA. D genes are given only for firm matches. The size of a clone is reported for some rows only, either as once, few or many, or as a class for expanded clones.

TRBJ2-7 | few | TRBV18 | NA | CASSPPSTATYEQYF | TGTGCCAGCTCACCACCGTCGACGGCAACCTACGAGCAGTACTTC
TRBJ2-7 | NA | TRBV5-1 | TRBD1 | CASRNGQGSYNEQYF | TGCGCCAGCAGGAACGGACAGGGATCCTATAATGAGCAGTACTTC
TRBJ2-1 | NA | TRBV4-1 | NA | CASSQPLRGGNEQFF | TGCGCCAGCAGCCAACCCCTCAGGGGGGGGAATGAGCAGTTCTTC
TRBJ2-4 | NA | TRBV29-1 | NA | CSGVWVSKNIQYF | TGCAGCGGTGTATGGGTGTCCAAAAACATTCAGTACTTC
TRBJ2-7 | NA | TRBV7-9 | TRBD1 | CASSTDRADISYEQYF | TGTGCCAGCAGCACCGACAGGGCCGACATTTCCTACGAGCAGTACTTC
TRBJ2-3 | NA | TRBV29-1 | TRBD1 | CSASPGQGATDTQYF | TGCAGCGCATCTCCGGGACAGGGGGCCACAGATACGCAGTATTTT
TRBJ2-1 | NA | TRBV4-3 | TRBD2 | CASSQDLAGGDGEQFF | TGCGCCAGCAGCCAAGACCTAGCGGGAGGGGACGGTGAGCAGTTCTTC
TRBJ2-4 | NA | TRBV29-1 | NA | CSVGVDLNIQYF | TGCAGCGTAGGAGTAGACCTAAACATTCAGTACTTC
TRBJ2-7 | NA | TRBV3-1 | TRBD2 | CASSQGVAGSYNEQYF | TGTGCCAGCAGCCAAGGGGTAGCGGGCAGCTACAATGAGCAGTACTTC
TRBJ2-5 | NA | TRBV27 | NA | CASSPRTGVFETQYF | TGTGCCAGCAGTCCCCGGACGGGGGTATTCGAGACCCAGTACTTC
TRBJ1-1 | few | TRBV7-9 | NA | CASSLVRRQMNTEAFF | TGTGCCAGCAGCTTAGTTCGTAGGCAGATGAATACTGAAGCTTTCTTT